The 9 T cell receptor beta chains below all came from one sample that was sequenced in a study of blood T cell repertoires in COVID-19. Profiled with immunoSEQ multiplex PCR; TCRdb holds only in-frame clones, not every one. The data show around 100,000 clones, with about 90% seen just once and about 3.5% held by the top ten. Sequencing was done on a sample of peripheral blood. These receptors all stem from a human donor in a cohort sampled during active COVID-19.

The chain carries TRBV6-5 and TRBJ2-5; 9 positions agree with TRBD2. From germline, CDR1 is MNHEY and CDR2 SVGAGI. The CDR3 length is 15 residues. The V gene end was trimmed by 0 bases and the J gene end by 4 bases; junction bases not matched to a gene: 3. The CDR3 bases are TGTGCCAGCAGTTACTCCCAAGCGGGAGGAGAGACCCAGTACTTC. Protein product: CASSYSQAGGETQYF.

This chain joins TRBV6-5 and TRBJ1-4; 7 nucleotides line up with TRBD1. The germline V gene has CDR1 MNHEY and CDR2 SVGAGI. Unmatched junction bases numbered 7, after V lost 4 bases and J lost 5 bases. The CDR3 sequence is 15 residues long. CDR3 region: CASSSLGTVNEKLFF. The CDR3 DNA reads as TGTGCCAGCAGTTCCCTCGGGACAGTAAATGAAAAACTGTTTTTT.

The gene calls are TRBV10-3 and TRBJ1-2; D gene unclear. CDR3 length equals 11 residues. Germline values: CDR1 ENHRY, CDR2 SYGVKD. CDR3 amino acids: CAAGSNYGYTF. The CDR3 DNA follows: TGTGCTGCAGGTTCCAACTATGGCTACACCTTC.

The chain combines TRBV19 with TRBJ1-2; no definite D call. Between the trimmed V and J ends, which lost 1 base and 7 bases, there was a span of 10 bases. Germline loops: CDR1 LNHDA, CDR2 SQIVND (reference sequence). The CDR3 consists of 13 residues. CDR3 protein: CASSIGGGGGYTF. In nucleotides, the CDR3 is TGTGCCAGTAGTATAGGTGGAGGAGGTGGCTACACCTTC.

This chain joins TRBV30 and TRBJ2-4; 7 bases map to TRBD2. Germline CDR1 reads GTSNPN; CDR2 reads SVGIG (reference sequence). This CDR3 comprises 14 residues. Trimming removed 3 bases from V and 8 bases from J; junction bases left unmatched: 10. CDR3 sequence: CAWSRTRYSDIQYF. The CDR3 DNA reads TGTGCCTGGAGCCGGACTAGGTATAGTGACATTCAGTACTTC.

This chain joins TRBV12-3 or TRBV12-4 and TRBJ1-6, with unresolved D. CDR3 length equals 13 residues. V shed 0 bases and J shed 13 bases, with 10 bases lying between them. CDR3 sequence reads: CASSLAAVWPLHF. CDR3 nucleotide sequence: TGTGCCAGCAGTTTAGCAGCCGTTTGGCCCCTCCACTTT.

The V and J genes are TRBV10-3 and TRBJ2-1; D gene unclear. The ends were cut back, 0 bases at V and 2 bases at J, with 8 bases in the middle. Germline CDR1 ENHRY, CDR2 SYGVKD. The CDR3 has 15 residues. The CDR3 sequence: CAISESGGTYNEQFF. The CDR3 coding sequence is TGTGCCATCAGTGAGTCTGGCGGCACCTACAATGAGCAGTTCTTC.

This clone appeared a single time. This sequence joins TRBV27 and TRBJ2-3; weak D call: TRBD1 (5 bases). The CDR3 is 16 residues long. V was cut by 3 bases and J by 0 bases, with 13 bases left in between. Germline CDR1 reads MNHEY; CDR2 reads SMNVEV (reference sequence). The CDR3 spells CASSFSGLASTDTQYF. Written as DNA, the CDR3 is TGTGCCAGCAGTTTTTCAGGGTTGGCGAGCACAGATACGCAGTATTTT.

This clone was observed once. The V and J genes are TRBV30 and TRBJ2-1; 12 positions match TRBD2. This CDR3 comprises 14 residues. V was pared by 3 bases and J by 6 bases, with 3 bases of the junction left unmatched. CDR1 is GTSNPN, CDR2 SVGIG, per germline (reference sequence). The CDR3 bases are TGTGCCTGGAGGACTAGCGGGGGTTTCAATGAGCAGTTCTTC. Its translation: CAWRTSGGFNEQFF.